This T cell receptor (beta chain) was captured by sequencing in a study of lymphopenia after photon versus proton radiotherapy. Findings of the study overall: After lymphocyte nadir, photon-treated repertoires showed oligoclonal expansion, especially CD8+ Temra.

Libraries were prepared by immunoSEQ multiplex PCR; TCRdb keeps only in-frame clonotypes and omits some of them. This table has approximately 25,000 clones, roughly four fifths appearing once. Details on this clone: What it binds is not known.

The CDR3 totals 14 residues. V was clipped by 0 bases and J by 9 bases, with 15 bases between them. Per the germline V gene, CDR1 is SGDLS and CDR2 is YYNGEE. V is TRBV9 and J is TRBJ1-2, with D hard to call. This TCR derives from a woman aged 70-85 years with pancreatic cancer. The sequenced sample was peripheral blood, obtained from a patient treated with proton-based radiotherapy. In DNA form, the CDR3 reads TGTGCCAGCAGCGTAGATGAGGTCCCCTCCAGCTACACCTTC. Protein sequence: CASSVDEVPSSYTF.